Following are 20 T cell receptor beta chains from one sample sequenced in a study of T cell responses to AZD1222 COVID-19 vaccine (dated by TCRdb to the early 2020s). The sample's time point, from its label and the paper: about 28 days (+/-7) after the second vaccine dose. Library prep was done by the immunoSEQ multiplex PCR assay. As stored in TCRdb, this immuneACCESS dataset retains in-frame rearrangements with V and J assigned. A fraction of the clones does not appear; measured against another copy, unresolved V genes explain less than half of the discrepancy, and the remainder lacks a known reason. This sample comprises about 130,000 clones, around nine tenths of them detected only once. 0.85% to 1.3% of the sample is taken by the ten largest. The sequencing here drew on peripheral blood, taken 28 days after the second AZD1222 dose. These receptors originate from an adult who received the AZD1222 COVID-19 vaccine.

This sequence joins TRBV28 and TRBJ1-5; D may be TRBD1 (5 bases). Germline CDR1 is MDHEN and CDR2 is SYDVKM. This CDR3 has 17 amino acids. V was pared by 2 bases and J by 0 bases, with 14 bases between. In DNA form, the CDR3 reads TGTGCCAGCAGTTTAATGTCAGGGCCTAATAGCAATCAGCCCCAGCATTTT. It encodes CASSLMSGPNSNQPQHF.

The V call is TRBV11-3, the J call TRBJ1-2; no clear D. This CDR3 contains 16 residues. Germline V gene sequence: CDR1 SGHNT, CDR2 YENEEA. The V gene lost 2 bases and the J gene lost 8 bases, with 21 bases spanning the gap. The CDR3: CASSLPGGLGSAGYTF. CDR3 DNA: TGTGCCAGCAGCTTACCCGGTGGACTGGGCTCGGCAGGCTACACCTTC.

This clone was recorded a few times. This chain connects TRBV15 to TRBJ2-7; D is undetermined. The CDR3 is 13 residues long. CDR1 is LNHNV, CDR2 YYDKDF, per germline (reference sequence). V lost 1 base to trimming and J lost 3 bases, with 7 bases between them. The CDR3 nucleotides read TGTGCCACCAGCAGAGTCTCCGGCTACGAGCAGTACTTC. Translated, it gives CATSRVSGYEQYF.

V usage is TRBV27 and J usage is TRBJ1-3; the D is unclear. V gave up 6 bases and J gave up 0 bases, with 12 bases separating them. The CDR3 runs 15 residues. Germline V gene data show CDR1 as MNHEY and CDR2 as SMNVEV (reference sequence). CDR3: CASSKDGFSGNTIYF. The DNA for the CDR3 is TGTGCCAGCAGCAAGGACGGGTTCTCTGGAAACACCATATATTTT.

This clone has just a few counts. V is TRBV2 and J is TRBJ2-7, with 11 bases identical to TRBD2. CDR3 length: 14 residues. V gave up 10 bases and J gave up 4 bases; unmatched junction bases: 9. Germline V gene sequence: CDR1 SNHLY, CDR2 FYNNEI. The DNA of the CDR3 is TGTGCCACCAGCCCCGGGACTAGCGGATACGAGCAGTACTTC. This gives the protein CATSPGTSGYEQYF.

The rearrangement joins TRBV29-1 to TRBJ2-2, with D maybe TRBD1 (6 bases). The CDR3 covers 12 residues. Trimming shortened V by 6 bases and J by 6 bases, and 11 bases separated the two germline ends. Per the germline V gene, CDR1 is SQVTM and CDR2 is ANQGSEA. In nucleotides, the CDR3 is TGCAGCGTAGGCCAGGGGCCCGGGGAGCTGTTTTTT. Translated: CSVGQGPGELFF.

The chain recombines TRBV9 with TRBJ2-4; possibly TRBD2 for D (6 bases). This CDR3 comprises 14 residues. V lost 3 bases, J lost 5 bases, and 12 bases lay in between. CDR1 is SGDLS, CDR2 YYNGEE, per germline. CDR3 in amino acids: CASSGRDHQNIQYF. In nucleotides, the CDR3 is TGTGCCAGCAGCGGGAGGGACCATCAAAACATTCAGTACTTC.

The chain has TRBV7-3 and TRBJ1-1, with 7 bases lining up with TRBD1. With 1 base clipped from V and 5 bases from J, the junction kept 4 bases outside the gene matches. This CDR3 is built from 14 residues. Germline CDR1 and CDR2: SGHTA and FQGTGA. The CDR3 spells CASSLIGRGTEAFF. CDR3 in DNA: TGTGCCAGCAGCTTAATCGGCAGGGGGACTGAAGCTTTCTTT.

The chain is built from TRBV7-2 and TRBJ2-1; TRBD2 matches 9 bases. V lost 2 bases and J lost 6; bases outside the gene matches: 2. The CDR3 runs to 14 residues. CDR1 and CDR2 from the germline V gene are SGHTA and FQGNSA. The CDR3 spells CASSLSSGGNEQFF. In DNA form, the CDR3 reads TGTGCCAGCAGCTTAAGTAGCGGGGGCAATGAGCAGTTCTTC.

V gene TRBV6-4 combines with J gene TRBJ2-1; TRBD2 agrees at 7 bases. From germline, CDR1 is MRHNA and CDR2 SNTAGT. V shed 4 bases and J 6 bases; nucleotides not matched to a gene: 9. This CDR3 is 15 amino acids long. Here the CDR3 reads CASSASGGHGNEQFF. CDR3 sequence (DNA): TGTGCCAGCAGTGCATCGGGAGGACATGGCAATGAGCAGTTCTTC.

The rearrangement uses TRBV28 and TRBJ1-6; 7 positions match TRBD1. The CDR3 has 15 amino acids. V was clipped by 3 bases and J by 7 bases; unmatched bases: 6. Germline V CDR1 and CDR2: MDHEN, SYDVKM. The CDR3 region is CASSFGTAANSPLHF. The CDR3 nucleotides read TGTGCCAGCAGTTTCGGGACAGCGGCGAATTCACCCCTCCACTTT.

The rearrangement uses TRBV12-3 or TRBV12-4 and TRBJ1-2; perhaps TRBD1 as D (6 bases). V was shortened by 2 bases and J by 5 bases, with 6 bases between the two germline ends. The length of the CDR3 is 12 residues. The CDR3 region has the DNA TGTGCCAGCAGTTTACAGGGGTATGGCTACACCTTC. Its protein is CASSLQGYGYTF.

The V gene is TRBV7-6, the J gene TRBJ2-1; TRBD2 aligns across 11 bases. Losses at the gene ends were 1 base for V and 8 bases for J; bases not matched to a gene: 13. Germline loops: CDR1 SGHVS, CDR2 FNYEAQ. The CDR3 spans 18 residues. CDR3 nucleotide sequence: TGTGCCAGCAGCTTAGGGCCCCCTACTAGCGGGAGTACCGATGAGCAGTTCTTC. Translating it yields CASSLGPPTSGSTDEQFF.

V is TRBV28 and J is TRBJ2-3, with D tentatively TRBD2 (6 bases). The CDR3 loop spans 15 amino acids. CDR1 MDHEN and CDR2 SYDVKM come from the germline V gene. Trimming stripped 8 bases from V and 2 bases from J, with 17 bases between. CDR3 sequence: CASPPTSPFTDTQYF. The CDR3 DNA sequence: TGTGCCAGCCCTCCGACTAGTCCCTTCACAGATACGCAGTATTTT.

The CDR3, as DNA: TGTGCCACCGCCGGGACAGGGTTTTCAGATACGCAGTATTTT. This gives the protein CATAGTGFSDTQYF. V usage is TRBV24-1 and J usage is TRBJ2-3, with 9 bases lining up with TRBD1. The CDR3 is 14 residues long. J lost 4 bases, V lost 9 bases, and 7 bases had no gene match. Germline CDR1 reads KGHDR; CDR2 reads SFDVKD.

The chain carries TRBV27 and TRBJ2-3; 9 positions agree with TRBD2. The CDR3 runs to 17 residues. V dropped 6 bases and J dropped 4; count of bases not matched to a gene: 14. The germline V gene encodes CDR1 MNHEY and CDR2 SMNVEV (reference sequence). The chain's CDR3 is CASRDDVAGGRPDTQYF. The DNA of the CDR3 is TGTGCCAGCAGAGACGACGTCGCGGGAGGGAGGCCAGATACGCAGTATTTT.

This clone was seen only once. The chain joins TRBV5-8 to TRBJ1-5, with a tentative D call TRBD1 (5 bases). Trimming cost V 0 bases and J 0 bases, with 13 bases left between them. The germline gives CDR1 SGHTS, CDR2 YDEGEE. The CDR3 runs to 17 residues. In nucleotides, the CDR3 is TGTGCCAGCAGCTTGGGCAGCGGGGCTTATAGCAATCAGCCCCAGCATTTT. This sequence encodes CASSLGSGAYSNQPQHF.

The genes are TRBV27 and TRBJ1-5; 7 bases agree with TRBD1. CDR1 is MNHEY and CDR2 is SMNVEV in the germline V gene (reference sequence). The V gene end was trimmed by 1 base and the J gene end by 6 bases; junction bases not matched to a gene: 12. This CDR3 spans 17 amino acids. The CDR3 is CASSLFYFGQDTQPQHF. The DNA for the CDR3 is TGTGCCAGCAGTTTATTCTACTTCGGACAGGACACTCAGCCCCAGCATTTT.

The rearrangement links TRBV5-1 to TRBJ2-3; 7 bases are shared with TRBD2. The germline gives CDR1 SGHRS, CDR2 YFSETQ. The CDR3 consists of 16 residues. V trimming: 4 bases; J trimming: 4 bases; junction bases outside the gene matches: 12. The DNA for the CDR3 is TGCGCCAGCAGCCTATCGCTACCGGGGGGTCCAGATACGCAGTATTTT. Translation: CASSLSLPGGPDTQYF.

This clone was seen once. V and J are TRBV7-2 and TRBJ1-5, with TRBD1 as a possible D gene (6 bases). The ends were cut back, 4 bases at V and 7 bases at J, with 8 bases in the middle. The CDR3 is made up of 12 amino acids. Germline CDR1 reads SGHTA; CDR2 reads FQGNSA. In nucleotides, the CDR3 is TGTGCCAGCAGCTACAGGGACCAGCCCCAGCATTTT. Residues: CASSYRDQPQHF. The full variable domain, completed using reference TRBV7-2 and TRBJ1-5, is GAGVSQSPSNKVTEKGKDVELRCDPISGHTALYWYRQSLGQGLEFLIYFQGNSAPDKSGLPSDRFSAERTGGSVSTLTIQRTQQEDSAVYLCASSYRDQPQHFGDGTRLSIL.